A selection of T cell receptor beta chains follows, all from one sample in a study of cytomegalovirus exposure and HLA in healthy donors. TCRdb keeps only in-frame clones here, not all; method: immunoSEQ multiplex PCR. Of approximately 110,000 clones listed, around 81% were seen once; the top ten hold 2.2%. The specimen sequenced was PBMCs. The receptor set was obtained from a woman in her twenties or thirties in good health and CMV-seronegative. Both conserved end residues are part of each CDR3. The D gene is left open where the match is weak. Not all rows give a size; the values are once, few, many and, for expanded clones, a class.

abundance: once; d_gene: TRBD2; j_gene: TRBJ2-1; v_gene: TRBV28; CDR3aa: CASSQSGTSGSYEQFF; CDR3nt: TGTGCCAGCAGTCAATCCGGGACTAGCGGGAGCTATGAGCAGTTCTTC
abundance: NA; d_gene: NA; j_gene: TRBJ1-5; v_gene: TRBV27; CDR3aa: CASSPRQLYSNQPQHF; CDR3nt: TGTGCCAGCAGTCCAAGACAGTTGTATAGCAATCAGCCCCAGCATTTT
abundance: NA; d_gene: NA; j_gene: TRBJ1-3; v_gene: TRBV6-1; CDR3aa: CASSLDGDLGNTIYF; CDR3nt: TGTGCCAGCAGTCTCGACGGAGATCTCGGAAACACCATATATTTT
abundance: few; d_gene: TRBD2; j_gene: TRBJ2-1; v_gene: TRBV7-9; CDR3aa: CASSLQALAGGDEQFF; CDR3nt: TGTGCCAGCAGCTTACAGGCTCTAGCGGGTGGCGATGAGCAGTTCTTC
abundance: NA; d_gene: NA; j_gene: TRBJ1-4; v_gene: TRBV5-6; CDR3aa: CASSWQRIEKLFF; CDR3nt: TGTGCCAGCAGCTGGCAGCGAATTGAAAAACTGTTTTTT
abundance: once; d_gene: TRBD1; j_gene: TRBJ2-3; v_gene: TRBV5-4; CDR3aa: CASSSGQAADTQYF; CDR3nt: TGTGCCAGCAGCTCCGGACAGGCCGCAGATACGCAGTATTTT
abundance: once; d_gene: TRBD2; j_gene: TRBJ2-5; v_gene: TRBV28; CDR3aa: CASSTSGRVNF; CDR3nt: TGTGCCAGCAGTACTAGCGGGAGGGTAAACTTC
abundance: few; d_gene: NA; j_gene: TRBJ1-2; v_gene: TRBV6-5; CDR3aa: CATLKVYSPNYGYTF; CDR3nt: TGTGCCACCCTAAAGGTATACAGCCCTAACTATGGCTACACCTTC
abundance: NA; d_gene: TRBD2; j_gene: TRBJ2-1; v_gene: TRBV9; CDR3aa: CASSVGLAGYNEQFF; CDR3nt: TGTGCCAGCAGCGTAGGACTAGCGGGGTACAATGAGCAGTTCTTC
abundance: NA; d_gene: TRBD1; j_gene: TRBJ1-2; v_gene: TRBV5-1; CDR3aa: CASSLVGTGPPGYTF; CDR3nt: TGCGCCAGCAGCTTGGTGGGGACAGGGCCGCCTGGCTACACCTTC
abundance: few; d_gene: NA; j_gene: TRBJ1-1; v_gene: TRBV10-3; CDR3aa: CAITNRTNTEAFF; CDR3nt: TGTGCCATCACTAATCGCACGAACACTGAAGCTTTCTTT
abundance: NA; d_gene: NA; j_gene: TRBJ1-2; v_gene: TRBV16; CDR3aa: CASSPPSRASGYTF; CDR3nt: TGTGCCAGCAGCCCTCCGTCCAGGGCGAGCGGCTACACCTTC
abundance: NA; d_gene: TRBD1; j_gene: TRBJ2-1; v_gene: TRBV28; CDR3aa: CASSFARTGGSEQFF; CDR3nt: TGTGCCAGCAGTTTCGCTCGGACAGGGGGTAGCGAGCAGTTCTTC
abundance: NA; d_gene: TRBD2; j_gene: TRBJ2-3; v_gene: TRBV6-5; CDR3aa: CASSYLRTSGTDTQYF; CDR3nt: TGTGCCAGCAGTTACCTTAGGACTAGCGGCACAGATACGCAGTATTTT
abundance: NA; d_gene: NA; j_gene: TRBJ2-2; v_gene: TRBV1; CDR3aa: CTSSQEARGAGGPTGELFF; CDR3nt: TGCACCAGCAGCCAAGAGGCGAGAGGAGCGGGAGGGCCTACCGGGGAGCTGTTTTTT
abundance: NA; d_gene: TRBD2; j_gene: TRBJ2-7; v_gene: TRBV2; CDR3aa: CASFSGSPVEQYF; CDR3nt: TGTGCCAGCTTTAGCGGGAGTCCTGTCGAGCAGTACTTC
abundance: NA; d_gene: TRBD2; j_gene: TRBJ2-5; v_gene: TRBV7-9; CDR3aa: CASSSRVLAGGKVETQYF; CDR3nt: TGTGCCAGCAGCTCTAGAGTACTAGCGGGAGGCAAGGTGGAGACCCAGTACTTC
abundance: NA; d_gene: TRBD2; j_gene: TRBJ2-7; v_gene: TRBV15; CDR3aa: CATSRAGGGYEQYF; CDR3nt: TGTGCCACCAGCAGAGCGGGGGGTGGCTACGAGCAGTACTTC
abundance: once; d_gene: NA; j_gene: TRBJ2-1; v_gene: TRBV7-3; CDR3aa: CASSLTRDDEQFF; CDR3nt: TGTGCCAGCAGCTTAACCCGCGATGATGAGCAGTTCTTC
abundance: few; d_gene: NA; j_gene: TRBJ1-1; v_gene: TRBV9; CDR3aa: CASSAAGITNTEAFF; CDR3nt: TGTGCCAGCAGCGCAGCGGGAATAACGAACACTGAAGCTTTCTTT
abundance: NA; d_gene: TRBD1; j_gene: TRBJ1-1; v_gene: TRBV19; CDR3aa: CASSVPGQVEAFF; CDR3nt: TGTGCCAGTAGTGTCCCGGGACAGGTTGAAGCTTTCTTT
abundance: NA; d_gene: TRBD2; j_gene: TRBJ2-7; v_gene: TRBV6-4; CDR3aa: CASSRTSGSYEQYF; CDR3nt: TGTGCCAGCAGCCGGACTAGCGGGAGTTACGAGCAGTACTTC
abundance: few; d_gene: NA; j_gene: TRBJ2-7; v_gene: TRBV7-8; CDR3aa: CASSLTGKSYEQYF; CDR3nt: TGTGCCAGCAGCTTAACAGGGAAGTCCTACGAGCAGTACTTC
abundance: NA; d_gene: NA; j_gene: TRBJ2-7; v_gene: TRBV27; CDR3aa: CASSLRDQQYF; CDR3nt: TGTGCCAGCAGTTTACGGGATCAGCAGTACTTC
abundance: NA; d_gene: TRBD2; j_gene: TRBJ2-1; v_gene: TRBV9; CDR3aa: CASSVVSSGGYNEQFF; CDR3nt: TGTGCCAGCAGCGTAGTGAGTAGCGGGGGCTACAATGAGCAGTTCTTC
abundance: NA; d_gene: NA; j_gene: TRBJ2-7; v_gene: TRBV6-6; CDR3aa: CASTRTGIGPGEQYF; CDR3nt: TGTGCCAGCACCCGAACCGGGATCGGACCGGGGGAGCAGTACTTC
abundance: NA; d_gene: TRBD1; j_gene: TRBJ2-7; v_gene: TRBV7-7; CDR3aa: CASSPHPGQGHEQYF; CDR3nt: TGTGCTAGCTCTCCACACCCGGGACAGGGCCACGAGCAGTACTTC
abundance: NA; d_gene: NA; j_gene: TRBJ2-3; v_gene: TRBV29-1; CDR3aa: CSVSGPSTDTQYF; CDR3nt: TGCAGCGTTAGCGGGCCGTCCACAGATACGCAGTATTTT
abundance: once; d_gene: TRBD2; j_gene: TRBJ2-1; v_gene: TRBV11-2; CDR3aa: CASSERPAGSFYNEQFF; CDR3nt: TGTGCCAGCAGCGAACGGCCAGCGGGATCTTTCTACAATGAGCAGTTCTTC
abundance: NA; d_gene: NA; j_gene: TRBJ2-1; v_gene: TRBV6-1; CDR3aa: CASRLYRDEQFF; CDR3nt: TGTGCCAGCAGACTTTATCGGGATGAGCAGTTCTTC
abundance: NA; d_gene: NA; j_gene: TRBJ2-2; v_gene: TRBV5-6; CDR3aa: CASSLEKRRKTGELFF; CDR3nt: TGTGCCAGCAGCTTGGAGAAGCGACGGAAGACCGGGGAGCTGTTTTTT
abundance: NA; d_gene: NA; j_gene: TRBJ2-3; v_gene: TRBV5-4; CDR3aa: CASSRNDGGGTDTQYF; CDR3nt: TGTGCCAGCAGCCGTAACGACGGCGGCGGCACAGATACGCAGTATTTT
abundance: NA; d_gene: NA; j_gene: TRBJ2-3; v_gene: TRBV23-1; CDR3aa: CASSQSSFAVGHKTDTQYF; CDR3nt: TGCGCCAGCAGTCAATCGTCTTTTGCCGTGGGACATAAGACAGATACGCAGTATTTT